The next 29 T cell receptor beta chains were all read from a single sample in a study of a mutant IDH1 vaccine in newly diagnosed glioma. Assay used: immunoSEQ multiplex PCR; TCRdb lists only in-frame clones, some missing. The repertoire holds about 63,000 clones, with 65% to 85% as singletons. Time point of the sample: baseline, week 1 (first vaccination visit). The treatment was: pre-vaccination baseline after standard-of-care therapy. The sequencing here drew on peripheral blood mononuclear cells (PBMCs), taken from a glioma patient treated with radiotherapy, temozolomide or both. Receptor source: a woman between 18 and 30 years old with glioma. Some clones in this sample may be carry-over from other donors' samples.

This sequence joins TRBV18 and TRBJ1-1; TRBD1 aligns across 12 bases. The CDR3 consists of 17 residues. The V and J ends lost 4 bases and 0 bases, in that order; junction bases with no gene match: 6. CDR1 is KGHSH and CDR2 is LQKENI in the germline V gene. CDR3 sequence: CASSLLGTGGLNTEAFF. In nucleotides, the CDR3 is TGTGCCAGCTCACTCTTAGGGACAGGGGGCTTGAACACTGAAGCTTTCTTT.

DNA of the CDR3: TGTGCCAGCAGCTTAGCGGGGTACGCGACCCAGTACTTC. Its protein is CASSLAGYATQYF. The V call is TRBV7-2, the J call TRBJ2-5; the D is unclear. Germline-derived CDR1 and CDR2 are SGHTA and FQGNSA. This CDR3 is 13 amino acids long. The ends were cut back, 0 bases at V and 7 bases at J, with 9 bases in the middle.

V and J are TRBV29-1 and TRBJ2-7; 7 bases are shared with TRBD2. Germline V gene data show CDR1 as SQVTM and CDR2 as ANQGSEA. The CDR3 contains 13 residues. CDR3 nucleotides: TGCAGTGCCGGCGGGAGTCCCTTCTACGAGCAGTACTTC. Amino acid sequence: CSAGGSPFYEQYF.

This rearrangement joins TRBV6-5 to TRBJ2-7, with 8 nucleotides matching TRBD1. V lost 6 bases and J lost 2; bases outside the gene matches: 9. Germline V CDR1 and CDR2: MNHEY, SVGAGI. The CDR3 is made up of 15 amino acids. The CDR3 here is CASSPGTGIAYEQYF. In nucleotides, the CDR3 is TGTGCCAGCAGCCCCGGGACAGGTATTGCCTACGAGCAGTACTTC.

This clone came up a few times. The J gene is TRBJ2-2, the V gene TRBV7-2; TRBD2 agrees at 11 bases. The CDR3 sequence is 17 residues long. With V trimmed by 4 bases and J by 3 bases, 7 bases remained unmatched. Germline V gene data show CDR1 as SGHTA and CDR2 as FQGNSA. CDR3 in DNA: TGTGCCAGCAGCTCCACACTAGCGGGAGTCTACACCGGGGAGCTGTTTTTT. Translated: CASSSTLAGVYTGELFF. The entire variable domain, with the rest obtained from reference TRBV7-2 and TRBJ2-2, is as follows: GAGVSQSPSNKVTEKGKDVELRCDPISGHTALYWYRQSLGQGLEFLIYFQGNSAPDKSGLPSDRFSAERTGGSVSTLTIQRTQQEDSAVYLCASSSTLAGVYTGELFFGEGSRLTVL.

The chain links TRBV29-1 to TRBJ2-2; TRBD1 matches at 7 bases. Looked up from germline, CDR1 is SQVTM and CDR2 is ANQGSEA. The V segment lost 6 bases and the J segment 8 bases; nucleotides outside the gene matches: 18. This CDR3 region has 16 residues. The CDR3 reads CSVRLTTGPWDGELFF. In DNA, the CDR3 is TGCAGCGTCCGTCTTACGACAGGGCCGTGGGATGGGGAGCTGTTTTTT.

This clone has more than one count but fewer than ten. The rearrangement links TRBV9 to TRBJ1-1, with 7 bases that match TRBD1. There are 15 residues in the CDR3. Unmatched junction bases numbered 11, after V lost 3 bases and J lost 6 bases. CDR1 is SGDLS and CDR2 is YYNGEE in the germline V gene. The CDR3 here is CASSAGRTGVSEAFF. DNA for the CDR3: TGTGCCAGCAGCGCGGGACGCACAGGGGTCTCTGAAGCTTTCTTT. The full variable domain, in which reference TRBV9 and TRBJ1-1 provide the parts outside the CDR3, is DSGVTQTPKHLITATGQRVTLRCSPRSGDLSVYWYQQSLDQGLQFLIQYYNGEERAKGNILERFSAQQFPDLHSELNLSSLELGDSALYFCASSAGRTGVSEAFFGQGTRLTVV.

The chain combines TRBV7-2 with TRBJ2-7; D may be TRBD1 or TRBD2 (5 bases each). The CDR3 is 16 amino acids. Trimming stripped 6 bases from V and 0 bases from J, with 18 bases between. CDR1 and CDR2 (germline): SGHTA, FQGNSA. The CDR3 is CASSIPGARPSYEQYF. CDR3 coding DNA: TGTGCCAGCAGTATTCCCGGGGCCCGTCCCTCCTACGAGCAGTACTTC.

This chain links TRBV5-1 with TRBJ1-2; TRBD1 is a possible D gene (5 bases). Trimming shortened V by 5 bases and J by 4 bases, and 9 bases separated the two germline ends. The germline V gene encodes CDR1 SGHRS and CDR2 YFSETQ. The CDR3 totals 12 residues. The CDR3 reads CASRGPFYGYTF. CDR3 coding DNA: TGCGCCAGCAGGGGACCATTCTATGGCTACACCTTC. The full variable domain, in which reference TRBV5-1 and TRBJ1-2 provide the parts outside the CDR3, is KAGVTQTPRYLIKTRGQQVTLSCSPISGHRSVSWYQQTPGQGLQFLFEYFSETQRNKGNFPGRFSGRQFSNSRSEMNVSTLELGDSALYLCASRGPFYGYTFGSGTRLTVV.

This clone was observed a single time. The chain employs TRBV5-1 and TRBJ1-2, with D uncertain. The CDR3 runs 13 residues. Per germline, CDR1 SGHRS and CDR2 YFSETQ. Trimming stripped 4 bases from V and 4 bases from J, with 11 bases between. CDR3 nucleotide sequence: TGCGCCAGCAGCCCTGGCGCAGGCTATGGCTACACCTTC. Amino acids: CASSPGAGYGYTF.

This clone appeared a few times. The chain carries TRBV6-4 and TRBJ2-2; TRBD2 is a possible D gene (5 bases). The CDR3 covers 14 residues. With 6 bases removed from V and 2 bases from J, the gap between germline ends came to 10 bases. CDR1 is MRHNA and CDR2 is SNTAGT in the germline V gene. Written as DNA, the CDR3 is TGTGCCAGCAGCCCAGCGGTTAACACCGGGGAGCTGTTTTTT. The encoded protein is CASSPAVNTGELFF.

V and J are TRBV5-4 and TRBJ1-2, with 10 bases that match TRBD1. The V segment lost 3 bases and the J segment 6 bases; nucleotides outside the gene matches: 8. Germline loops: CDR1 SGHNT, CDR2 YYREEE (reference sequence). The length of the CDR3 is 15 residues. This CDR3 is CASSYPGTGADGYTF. Here the CDR3 DNA reads TGTGCCAGCAGCTACCCCGGGACAGGGGCGGATGGCTACACCTTC.

CDR3 loop: CASSYLQGLQETQYF. The CDR3 DNA is TGTGCCAGCAGTTACCTACAGGGTCTGCAAGAGACCCAGTACTTC. The chain links TRBV6-5 to TRBJ2-5; D perhaps matches TRBD1 (6 bases). V was pared by 2 bases and J by 2 bases, with 12 bases between. The length of the CDR3 is 15 residues. Germline V gene sequence: CDR1 MNHEY, CDR2 SVGAGI.

This rearrangement joins TRBV25-1 to TRBJ2-7, with 7 bases fitting TRBD2. The CDR3 covers 13 residues. With 5 bases clipped from V and 3 bases from J, the junction kept 4 bases outside the gene matches. Looked up from germline, CDR1 is MGHDK and CDR2 is SYGVNS. CDR3 coding DNA: TGTGCCAGCAGTACTAGCGCGAACTACGAGCAGTACTTC. Its translation: CASSTSANYEQYF.

J is TRBJ1-2 and V is TRBV25-1; D might be TRBD1 (6 bases). Per germline, CDR1 MGHDK and CDR2 SYGVNS. This CDR3 has 16 residues. Trimming took off 3 bases at V and 8 bases at J, with 22 bases between the two ends. The CDR3 coding sequence is TGTGCCAGCAGTGATATTGCCGCAGGGGCCGGTCCAGGCTACACCTTC. It specifies CASSDIAAGAGPGYTF.

This clone occurred once. The chain joins TRBV6-6 to TRBJ2-2, with D unclear. From germline, CDR1 is MNHNY and CDR2 SVGAGI (reference sequence). Trimming pared 7 bases from V and 1 base from J, leaving 10 bases between. This CDR3 has 14 residues. The CDR3 DNA is TGTGCCAGCAAAGCCAGACAGAACACCGGGGAGCTGTTTTTT. Translating gives CASKARQNTGELFF.

The rearrangement uses TRBV2 and TRBJ2-7; 9 bases are a match to TRBD2. V was clipped by 6 bases and J by 2 bases; unmatched bases: 5. The CDR3 has 14 residues. Germline loops: CDR1 SNHLY, CDR2 FYNNEI. Here the CDR3 reads CASRTSGGTYEQYF. CDR3 bases: TGTGCCAGCAGGACTAGCGGAGGGACCTACGAGCAGTACTTC.

This chain uses TRBV12-5 with TRBJ2-5; D is possibly TRBD1 (6 bases). Deletions cut 0 bases from V and 4 bases from J, with 12 bases between. This CDR3 spans 15 amino acids. Germline-derived CDR1 and CDR2 are LGHNT and FRNRAP. CDR3 nucleotides: TGTGCTAGTGGTTTGGTAGTGGGGGCGGGAGAGACCCAGTACTTC. Translating it yields CASGLVVGAGETQYF.

This sequence joins TRBV19 and TRBJ2-3; D might be TRBD1 or TRBD2, each matching 5 bases. The length of the CDR3 is 16 residues. CDR1 and CDR2 from the germline V gene are LNHDA and SQIVND (reference sequence). CDR3 in DNA: TGTGACCCGGAGGCGTGGGGGAGCGGAATAACGGATACGCAGTATTTT. Encoded protein: CDPEAWGSGITDTQYF.

The V call is TRBV9, the J call TRBJ1-1; D gene unclear. This CDR3 region has 13 residues. The V gene's germline CDR1 is SGDLS and CDR2 YYNGEE. V lost 6 bases and J lost 11, with 20 bases in between. Written as DNA, the CDR3 is TGTGCCAGCAACCCTGGTGGGGATTTGAAGGCTTTCTTT. Its translation: CASNPGGDLKAFF. Based on the CDR3 plus reference TRBV9 and TRBJ1-1, the full variable domain is DSGVTQTPKHLITATGQRVTLRCSPRSGDLSVYWYQQSLDQGLQFLIQYYNGEERAKGNILERFSAQQFPDLHSELNLSSLELGDSALYFCASNPGGDLKAFFGQGTRLTVV.

V gene TRBV10-3 combines with J gene TRBJ1-1; D is undetermined. The V gene lost 10 bases and the J gene lost 4 bases, with 16 bases spanning the gap. This CDR3 is 13 amino acids long. Germline V lookup: CDR1 ENHRY, CDR2 SYGVKD. The chain's CDR3 is CATTLDFGTEAFF. DNA for the CDR3: TGTGCCACCACGTTGGATTTTGGCACTGAAGCTTTCTTT.

The chain carries TRBV6-5 and TRBJ1-1; D gene ambiguous. The CDR3 runs 16 residues. Trimming left V 0 bases short and J 4 bases short, with 15 bases between. Per the germline V gene, CDR1 is MNHEY and CDR2 is SVGAGI. The DNA for the CDR3 is TGTGCCAGCAGTTACTCGGAGGTATCAGCGGGCACTGAAGCTTTCTTT. Its protein product is CASSYSEVSAGTEAFF.

This chain joins TRBV2 and TRBJ1-3, with no clear D. With 7 bases removed from V and 4 bases from J, the gap between germline ends came to 17 bases. The germline V gene encodes CDR1 SNHLY and CDR2 FYNNEI. This CDR3 region has 15 residues. DNA for the CDR3: TGTGCCAGCACCGAAGGCACGTGGGTCGGAAACACCATATATTTT. Protein sequence: CASTEGTWVGNTIYF.

This chain uses TRBV19 with TRBJ1-6, with D perhaps matching TRBD1 (6 bases). In germline, CDR1 is LNHDA, CDR2 SQIVND (reference sequence). Deletions cut 9 bases from V and 8 bases from J, with 14 bases between. The CDR3 has 13 amino acids. This CDR3 reads CASAGQRDSPLHF. The DNA for the CDR3 is TGTGCCAGCGCTGGACAGAGAGATTCACCCCTCCACTTT.

This sequence joins TRBV4-1 and TRBJ1-2; 7 nucleotides match TRBD1. The germline V gene has CDR1 MGHRA and CDR2 YSYEKL. This CDR3 is built from 14 residues. The V segment lost 5 bases and the J segment 5 bases; nucleotides outside the gene matches: 8. The CDR3 is CASSATGTFYGYTF. CDR3 in DNA: TGCGCCAGCAGCGCGACAGGGACTTTTTATGGCTACACCTTC.

This clone appeared a few times. The V gene is TRBV6-1, the J gene TRBJ1-1; D is undetermined. CDR3 size: 11 residues. V shed 8 bases and J shed 6 bases, with 10 bases lying between them. Looked up from germline, CDR1 is MNHNS and CDR2 is SASEGT. The CDR3 region has the DNA TGTGCCAGCCCATCTATAGCTGAAGCTTTCTTT. This encodes CASPSIAEAFF.

The chain joins TRBV9 to TRBJ2-6, with 9 bases matching TRBD1. Germline lookup yields CDR1 SGDLS and CDR2 YYNGEE. This CDR3 spans 16 amino acids. V shed 3 bases, J shed 4 bases, and the junction held 5 bases outside the gene matches. CDR3 sequence: CASSGDRVQGANVLTF. For the CDR3, the DNA is TGTGCCAGCAGCGGGGACAGGGTACAAGGGGCCAACGTCCTGACTTTC.

V usage is TRBV5-4 and J usage is TRBJ2-2; 9 nucleotides line up with TRBD1. Germline V gene sequence: CDR1 SGHNT, CDR2 YYREEE (reference sequence). The CDR3 spans 17 residues. J lost 6 bases, V lost 3 bases, and 12 bases had no gene match. CDR3 residues: CASSWEPVTGGPGELFF. CDR3 DNA sequence: TGTGCCAGCAGCTGGGAACCCGTGACAGGGGGACCCGGGGAGCTGTTTTTT.

The chain couples TRBV5-6 to TRBJ1-6; no firm D call. The CDR3 extends over 14 amino acids. The germline V and J ends were trimmed by 1 base and 6 bases, with 8 bases remaining between them. CDR1 SGHDT and CDR2 YYEEEE come from the germline V gene. The CDR3 coding sequence is TGTGCCAGCAGCTTGCGGCAGATTAATTCACCCCTCCACTTT. This sequence encodes CASSLRQINSPLHF.